The sequence of this T cell receptor beta chain was determined in a study of CD8+ T cells in alopecia areata. Broader study findings: Elevated clonality characterized lesional scalp relative to normal scalp, particularly in alopecia totalis/universalis. Sharing of TCRs across patients appeared less clear than in mice, possibly for HLA-related reasons. The study also sequences resident alphabeta T cells of normal skin in scalp samples.

The authors extracted RNA and reverse transcribed it into cDNA as the sequencing template. Sequencing was performed with immunoSEQ multiplex PCR; in TCRdb, only in-frame clones are kept and a portion is missing. The table has around 35,000 clones, around 59% seen once. This clone was detected only a few times. Its antigen is unidentified. Sorting from PBMCs produced CD4+ and CD8+ T cells. Per germline, CDR1 SGHTA and CDR2 FQGNSA. The CDR3 is made up of 13 amino acids. Trimming took off 3 bases at V and 1 base at J, with 6 bases between the two ends. This clonotype originated in a human donor with alopecia areata. Material for sequencing was NKG2D-high CD8+ T cells sorted from blood. This rearrangement joins TRBV7-2 to TRBJ2-5; D might be TRBD2 (5 bases). CDR3 loop: CASSFGIQETQYF. In nucleotides, the CDR3 is TGTGCCAGCAGCTTCGGGATCCAAGAGACCCAGTACTTC. The full variable domain, with the rest looked up from reference TRBV7-2 and TRBJ2-5, is GAGVSQSPSNKVTEKGKDVELRCDPISGHTALYWYRQSLGQGLEFLIYFQGNSAPDKSGLPSDRFSAERTGGSVSTLTIQRTQQEDSAVYLCASSFGIQETQYFGPGTRLLVL.